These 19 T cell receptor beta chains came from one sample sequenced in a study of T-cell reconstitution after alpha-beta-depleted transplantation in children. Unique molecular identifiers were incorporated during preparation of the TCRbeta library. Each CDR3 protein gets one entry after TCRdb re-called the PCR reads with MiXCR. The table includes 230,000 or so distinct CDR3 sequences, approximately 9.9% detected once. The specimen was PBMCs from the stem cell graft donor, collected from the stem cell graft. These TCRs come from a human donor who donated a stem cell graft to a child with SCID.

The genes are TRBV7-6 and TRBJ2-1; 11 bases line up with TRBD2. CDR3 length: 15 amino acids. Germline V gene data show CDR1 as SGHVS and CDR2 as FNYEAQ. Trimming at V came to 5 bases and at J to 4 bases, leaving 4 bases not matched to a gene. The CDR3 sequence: CASSQTSGGYNEQFF. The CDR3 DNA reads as TGTGCCAGCAGCCAAACTAGCGGGGGTTACAATGAGCAGTTCTTC. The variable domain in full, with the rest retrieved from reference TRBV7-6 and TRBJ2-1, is GAGVSQSPRYKVTKRGQDVALRCDPISGHVSLYWYRQALGQGPEFLTYFNYEAQQDKSGLPNDRFSAERPEGSISTLTIQRTEQRDSAMYRCASSQTSGGYNEQFFGPGTRLTVL.

The CDR3 DNA reads TGTGCCAGCAGTTCAGAAATGAGCACCGAAGCTTTCTTT. This gives the protein CASSSEMSTEAFF. This rearrangement joins TRBV6-5 to TRBJ1-1, with D unclear. V was shortened by 4 bases and J by 8 bases, with 14 bases between the two germline ends. There are 13 residues in the CDR3. The germline CDR1 and CDR2 sequences are MNHEY and SVGAGI.

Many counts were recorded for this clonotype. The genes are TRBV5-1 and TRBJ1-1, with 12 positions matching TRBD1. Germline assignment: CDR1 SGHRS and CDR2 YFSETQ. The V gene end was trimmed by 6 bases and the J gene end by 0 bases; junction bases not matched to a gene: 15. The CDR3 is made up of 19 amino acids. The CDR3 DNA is TGCGCCAGCAACCGAAAACCGGGACAGGGGGCCTCTTTGAACACTGAAGCTTTCTTT. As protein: CASNRKPGQGASLNTEAFF.

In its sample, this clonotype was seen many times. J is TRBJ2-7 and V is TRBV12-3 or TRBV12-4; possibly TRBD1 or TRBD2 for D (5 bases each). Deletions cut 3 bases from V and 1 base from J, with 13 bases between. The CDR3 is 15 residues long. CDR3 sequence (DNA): TGTGCCAGCAGTTTCATGGGGGTTAGGTCCTACGAGCAGTACTTC. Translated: CASSFMGVRSYEQYF.

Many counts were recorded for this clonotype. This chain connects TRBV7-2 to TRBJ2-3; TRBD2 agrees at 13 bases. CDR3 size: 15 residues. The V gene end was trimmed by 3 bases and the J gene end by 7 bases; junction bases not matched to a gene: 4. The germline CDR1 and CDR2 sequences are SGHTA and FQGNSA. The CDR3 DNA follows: TGTGCCAGCAGCTTCAGGACTAGCGGGGGAAATACGCAGTATTTT. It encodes CASSFRTSGGNTQYF.

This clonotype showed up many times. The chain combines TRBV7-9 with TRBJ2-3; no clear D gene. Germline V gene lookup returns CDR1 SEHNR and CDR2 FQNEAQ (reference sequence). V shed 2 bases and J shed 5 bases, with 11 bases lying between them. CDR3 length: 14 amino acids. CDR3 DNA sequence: TGTGCCAGCAGCTTATTTAAGGGCAGAGATACGCAGTATTTT. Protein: CASSLFKGRDTQYF.

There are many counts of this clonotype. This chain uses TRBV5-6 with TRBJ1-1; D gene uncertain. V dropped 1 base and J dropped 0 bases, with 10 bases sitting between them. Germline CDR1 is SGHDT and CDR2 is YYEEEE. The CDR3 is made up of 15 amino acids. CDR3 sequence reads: CASSLFPQMNTEAFF. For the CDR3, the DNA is TGTGCCAGCAGCTTGTTTCCCCAGATGAACACTGAAGCTTTCTTT.

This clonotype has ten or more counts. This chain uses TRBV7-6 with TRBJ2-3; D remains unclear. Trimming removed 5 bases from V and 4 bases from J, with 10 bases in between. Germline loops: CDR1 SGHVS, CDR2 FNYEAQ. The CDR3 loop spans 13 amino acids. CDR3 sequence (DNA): TGTGCCAGCAGCCCTCGGTGGGCAGATACGCAGTATTTT. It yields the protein CASSPRWADTQYF.

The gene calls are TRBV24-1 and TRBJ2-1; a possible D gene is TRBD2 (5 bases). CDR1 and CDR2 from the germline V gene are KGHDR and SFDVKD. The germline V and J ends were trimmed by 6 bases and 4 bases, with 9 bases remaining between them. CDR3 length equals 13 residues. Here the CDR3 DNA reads TGTGCCACCAGTCGGGCGGGTTACAATGAGCAGTTCTTC. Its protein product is CATSRAGYNEQFF.

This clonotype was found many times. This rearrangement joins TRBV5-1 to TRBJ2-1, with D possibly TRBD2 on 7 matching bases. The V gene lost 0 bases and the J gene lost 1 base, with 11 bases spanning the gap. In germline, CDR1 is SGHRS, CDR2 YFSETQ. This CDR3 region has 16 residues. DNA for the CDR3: TGCGCCAGCAGCTTGGTGGGGGGGCGATCCTACAATGAGCAGTTCTTC. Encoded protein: CASSLVGGRSYNEQFF.

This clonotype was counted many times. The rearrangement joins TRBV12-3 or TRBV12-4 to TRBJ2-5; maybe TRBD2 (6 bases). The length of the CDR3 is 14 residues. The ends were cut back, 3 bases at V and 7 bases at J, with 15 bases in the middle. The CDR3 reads CASSFGLAGGTQYF. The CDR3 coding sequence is TGTGCCAGCAGTTTTGGGCTAGCCGGGGGGACCCAGTACTTC.

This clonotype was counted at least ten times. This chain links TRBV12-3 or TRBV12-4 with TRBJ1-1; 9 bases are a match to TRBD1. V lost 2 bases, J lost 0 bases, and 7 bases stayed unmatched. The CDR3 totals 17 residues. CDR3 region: CASSLQTGGYMNTEAFF. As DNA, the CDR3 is TGTGCCAGCAGTTTACAGACAGGGGGGTACATGAACACTGAAGCTTTCTTT.

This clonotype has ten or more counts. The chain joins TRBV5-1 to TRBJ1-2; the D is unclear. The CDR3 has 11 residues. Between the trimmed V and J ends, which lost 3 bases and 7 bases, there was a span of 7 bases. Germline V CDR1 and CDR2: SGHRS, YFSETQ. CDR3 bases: TGCGCCAGCAGCTACCGGGGTGGCTACACCTTC. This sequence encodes CASSYRGGYTF. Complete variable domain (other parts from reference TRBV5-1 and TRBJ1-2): KAGVTQTPRYLIKTRGQQVTLSCSPISGHRSVSWYQQTPGQGLQFLFEYFSETQRNKGNFPGRFSGRQFSNSRSEMNVSTLELGDSALYLCASSYRGGYTFGSGTRLTVV.

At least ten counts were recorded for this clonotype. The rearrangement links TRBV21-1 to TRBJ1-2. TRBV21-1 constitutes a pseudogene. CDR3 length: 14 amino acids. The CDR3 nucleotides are TGTGCCAGCAGCAAGCGGGGGAGGTCTGGTGGCTACACCTTC. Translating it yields CASSKRGRSGGYTF.

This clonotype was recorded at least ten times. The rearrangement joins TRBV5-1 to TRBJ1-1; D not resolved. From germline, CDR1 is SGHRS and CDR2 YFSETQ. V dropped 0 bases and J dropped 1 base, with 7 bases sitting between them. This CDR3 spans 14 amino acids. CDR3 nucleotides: TGCGCCAGCAGCTTGGACTCGCGGAACACTGAAGCTTTCTTT. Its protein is CASSLDSRNTEAFF.

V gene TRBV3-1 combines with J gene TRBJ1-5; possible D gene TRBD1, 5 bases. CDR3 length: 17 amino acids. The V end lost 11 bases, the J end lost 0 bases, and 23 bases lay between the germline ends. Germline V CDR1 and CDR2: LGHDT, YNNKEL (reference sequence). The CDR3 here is CAFCQLPGLYSNQPQHF. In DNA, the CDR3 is TGTGCCTTCTGTCAATTACCGGGGCTTTATAGCAATCAGCCCCAGCATTTT. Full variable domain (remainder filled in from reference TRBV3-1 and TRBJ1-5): DTAVSQTPKYLVTQMGNDKSIKCEQNLGHDTMYWYKQDSKKFLKIMFSYNNKELIINETVPNRFSPKSPDKAHLNLHINSLELGDSAVYFCAFCQLPGLYSNQPQHFGDGTRLSIL.

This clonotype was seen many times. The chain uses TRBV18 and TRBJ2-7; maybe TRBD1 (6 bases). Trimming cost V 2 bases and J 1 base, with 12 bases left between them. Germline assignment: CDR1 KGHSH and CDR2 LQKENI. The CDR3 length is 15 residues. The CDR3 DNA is TGTGCCAGCTCACCAGGGACATCTGTTTCCTACGAGCAGTACTTC. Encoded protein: CASSPGTSVSYEQYF. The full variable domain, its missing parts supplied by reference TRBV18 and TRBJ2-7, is NAGVMQNPRHLVRRRGQEARLRCSPMKGHSHVYWYRQLPEEGLKFMVYLQKENIIDESGMPKERFSAEFPKEGPSILRIQQVVRGDSAAYFCASSPGTSVSYEQYFGPGTRLTVT.

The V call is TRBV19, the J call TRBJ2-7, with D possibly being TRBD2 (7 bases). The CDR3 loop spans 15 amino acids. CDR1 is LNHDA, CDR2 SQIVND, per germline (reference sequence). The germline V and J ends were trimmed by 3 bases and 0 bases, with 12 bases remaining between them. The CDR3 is CASSIGGPLSYEQYF. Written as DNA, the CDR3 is TGTGCCAGTAGTATCGGGGGGCCTCTCTCCTACGAGCAGTACTTC.

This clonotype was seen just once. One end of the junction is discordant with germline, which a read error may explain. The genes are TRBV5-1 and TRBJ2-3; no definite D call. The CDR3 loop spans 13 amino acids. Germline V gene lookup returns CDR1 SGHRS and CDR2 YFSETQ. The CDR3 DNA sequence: TGCGCCAGCCAGAGCACCAGCATAGATACGCAGTATTTT. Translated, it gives CASQSTSIDTQYF. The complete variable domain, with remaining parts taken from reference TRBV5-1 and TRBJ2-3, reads KAGVTQTPRYLIKTRGQQVTLSCSPISGHRSVSWYQQTPGQGLQFLFEYFSETQRNKGNFPGRFSGRQFSNSRSEMNVSTLELGDSALYLCASQSTSIDTQYFGPGTRLTVL.